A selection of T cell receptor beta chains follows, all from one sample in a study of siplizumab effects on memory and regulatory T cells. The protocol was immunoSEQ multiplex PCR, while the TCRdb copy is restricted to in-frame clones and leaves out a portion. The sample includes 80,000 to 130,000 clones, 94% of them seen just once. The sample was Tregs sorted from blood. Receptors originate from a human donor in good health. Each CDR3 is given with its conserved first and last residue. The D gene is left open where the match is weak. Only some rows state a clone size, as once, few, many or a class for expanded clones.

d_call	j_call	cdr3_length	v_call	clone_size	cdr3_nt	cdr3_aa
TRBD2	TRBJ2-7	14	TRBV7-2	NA	TGTGCCAGCAGCTCCAGCGGGAGGGCCTACGAGCAGTACTTC	CASSSSGRAYEQYF
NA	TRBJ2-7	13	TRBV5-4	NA	TGTGCCAGCAGTTCGGCGGGAATCTACGAGCAGTACTTC	CASSSAGIYEQYF
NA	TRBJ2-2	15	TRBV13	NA	TGTGCCAGCAGCCGGCGTGGGGCAGACACCGGGGAGCTGTTTTTT	CASSRRGADTGELFF
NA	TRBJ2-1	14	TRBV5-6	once	TGTGCCAGCAGCTTGGCCTGGCTCCGTAAAGAGCAGTTCTTC	CASSLAWLRKEQFF
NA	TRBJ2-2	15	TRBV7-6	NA	TGTGCCAGCAGCCAGTCTAGCGTAAACACCGGGGAGCTGTTTTTT	CASSQSSVNTGELFF
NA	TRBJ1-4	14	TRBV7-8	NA	TGTGCCAGCAGCTTACTTACTTTAAATGAAAAACTGTTTTTT	CASSLLTLNEKLFF
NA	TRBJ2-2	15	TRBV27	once	TGTGCCAGCAGTTTTGGGAGCGGACCCACCGGGGAGCTGTTTTTT	CASSFGSGPTGELFF
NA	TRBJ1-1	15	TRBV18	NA	TGTGCCAGCTCACCTACTTCGACGGGAGTCTCTGAAGCTTTCTTT	CASSPTSTGVSEAFF
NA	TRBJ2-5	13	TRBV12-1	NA	TGTGCCAGCAGCTTTACAAAGGAGGAGACCCAGTACTTC	CASSFTKEETQYF
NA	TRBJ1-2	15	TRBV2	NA	TGTGCCAGCAGTGTAATGATTGTCCCAAACTATGGCTACACCTTC	CASSVMIVPNYGYTF
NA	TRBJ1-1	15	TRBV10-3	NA	TGTGCCATCAGTGAGAATCAGGCAGGGGTCGCTGAAGCTTTCTTT	CAISENQAGVAEAFF
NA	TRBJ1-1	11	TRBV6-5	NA	TGTGCCAGCAGTTCCCCCCGGGGTGCTTTCTTT	CASSSPRGAFF
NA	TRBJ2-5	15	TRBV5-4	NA	TGTGCCAGCAGCTTGGCCATGGGCCCCGGGGAGACCCAGTACTTC	CASSLAMGPGETQYF
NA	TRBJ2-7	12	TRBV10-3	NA	TGTGCCATCAGTGCCGGATTTGACGAGCAGTACTTC	CAISAGFDEQYF
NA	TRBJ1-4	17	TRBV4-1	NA	TGCGCCAGCAGCCAACGCCGAGGGTCTCCAACTAATGAAAAACTGTTTTTT	CASSQRRGSPTNEKLFF
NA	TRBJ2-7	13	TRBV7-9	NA	TGTGCCAGCAGCTTATGGGGTTCCTACGAGCAGTACTTC	CASSLWGSYEQYF
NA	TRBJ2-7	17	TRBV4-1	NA	TGCGCCAGCAGCCACTCACCCAGGGAAACCCGAAGGAACGAGCAGTACTTC	CASSHSPRETRRNEQYF
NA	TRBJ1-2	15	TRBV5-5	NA	TGTGCCAGCAGCTTGGTACACAGGGTGATGGATGGCTACACCTTC	CASSLVHRVMDGYTF
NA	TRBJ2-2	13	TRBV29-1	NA	TGCAGCGTTGTTGGGAGTAGCACCGGGGAGCTGTTTTTT	CSVVGSSTGELFF
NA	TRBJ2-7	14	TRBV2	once	TGTGCCAGCGATAATGGAGGACAGACGTACGAGCAGTACTTC	CASDNGGQTYEQYF
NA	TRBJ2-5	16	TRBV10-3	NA	TGTGCCATCAGTGAGTCGAGGCGAAACAGGGAAGAGACCCAGTACTTC	CAISESRRNREETQYF
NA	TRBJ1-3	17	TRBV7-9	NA	TGTGCCAGCAGCTTACATCTGTCTGGGGAATCAGGAAACACCATATATTTT	CASSLHLSGESGNTIYF
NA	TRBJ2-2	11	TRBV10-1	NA	TGCGCCAGCGGGAGCGCCGGGGAGCTGTTTTTT	CASGSAGELFF
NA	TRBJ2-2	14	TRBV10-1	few	TGCGCCAGCAGTGAGTTCACAGGAACCGGGGAGCTGTTTTTT	CASSEFTGTGELFF
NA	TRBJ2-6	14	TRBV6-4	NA	TGTGCCAGCAGCTCCCTCTCTGGGGCCAACGTCCTGACTTTC	CASSSLSGANVLTF
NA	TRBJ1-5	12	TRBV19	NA	TGCGCGACAGCTAATAGCAATCAGCCCCAGCATTTT	CATANSNQPQHF
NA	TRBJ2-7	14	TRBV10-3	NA	TGTGCCATCAGTGAACGTCAGAGATCCTACGAGCAGTACTTC	CAISERQRSYEQYF
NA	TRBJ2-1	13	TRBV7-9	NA	TGTGCCAGCAGCTTAGTAACGTTTAGTGAGCAGTTCTTC	CASSLVTFSEQFF
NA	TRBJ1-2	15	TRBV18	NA	TGTGCCAGCTCCAAGGGCCCAGGAGCTAACTATGGCTACACCTTC	CASSKGPGANYGYTF
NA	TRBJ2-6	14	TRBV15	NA	TGTGCCACCAGCACCCCCTCTGGGGCCAACGTCCTGACTTTC	CATSTPSGANVLTF
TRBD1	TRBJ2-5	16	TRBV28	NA	TGTGCCAGCAAGGGGAACCGGGACAGGGTATTGGAGACCCAGTACTTC	CASKGNRDRVLETQYF
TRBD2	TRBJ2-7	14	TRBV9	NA	TGTGCCAGCAGCGTAGGGCTAGCGGAAGACGAGCAGTACTTC	CASSVGLAEDEQYF
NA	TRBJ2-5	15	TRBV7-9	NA	TGTGCCAGCAGCCCCGATCCGGGCAGCCAAGAGACCCAGTACTTC	CASSPDPGSQETQYF
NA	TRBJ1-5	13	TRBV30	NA	TGTGCCTGGAGTAATATCGGGTCTCAGCCCCAGCATTTT	CAWSNIGSQPQHF
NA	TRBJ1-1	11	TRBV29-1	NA	TGCAGCGTTTTCTCGCCCACTGAAGCTTTCTTT	CSVFSPTEAFF
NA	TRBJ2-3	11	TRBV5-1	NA	TGCGCCAGCAGCTTACACGATACGCAGTATTTT	CASSLHDTQYF
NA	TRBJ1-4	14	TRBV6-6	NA	TGTGCCAGCAGTTACAGGGCAGCGAATGAAAAACTGTTTTTT	CASSYRAANEKLFF
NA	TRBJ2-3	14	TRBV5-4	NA	TGTGCCAGCAGCTTGGTGGGCAGCACAGATACGCAGTATTTT	CASSLVGSTDTQYF
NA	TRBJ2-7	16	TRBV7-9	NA	TGTGCCAGCAGCTTATCGGGGAGGCGCCTTCATGAGAAGCAGTACTTC	CASSLSGRRLHEKQYF
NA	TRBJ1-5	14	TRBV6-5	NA	TGTGCCAGCAGTTACTCGAAATTGGTTCGATCCCAGCATTTT	CASSYSKLVRSQHF
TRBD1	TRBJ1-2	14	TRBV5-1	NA	TGCGCCAGCAGCACTGACAGGGTACGGTATGGCTACACCTTC	CASSTDRVRYGYTF
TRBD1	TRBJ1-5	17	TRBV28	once	TGTGCCAGCAGGCATAGACAGGGAAGTACTAGCAATCAGCCCCAGCATTTT	CASRHRQGSTSNQPQHF
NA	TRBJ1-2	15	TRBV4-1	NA	TGCGCCAGCAGCCAAGGGACGCAGACTAATTATGGCTACACCTTC	CASSQGTQTNYGYTF
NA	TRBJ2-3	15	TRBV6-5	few	TGTGCCAGCAGTCAATCCCCCGACAGCACAGATACGCAGTATTTT	CASSQSPDSTDTQYF
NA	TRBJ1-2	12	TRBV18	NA	TGTGCCAGCTCACGCACAGACTTTGGCTACACCTTC	CASSRTDFGYTF
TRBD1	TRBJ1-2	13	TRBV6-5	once	TGTGCCAGCAGCTCTAGGGGGCCCTATGGCTACACCTTC	CASSSRGPYGYTF
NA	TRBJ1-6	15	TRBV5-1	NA	TGCGCCAGCAGCTCGAGGGACGGAGATAATTCACCCCTCCACTTT	CASSSRDGDNSPLHF